A single sample is the source of the 32 T cell receptor beta chains below, sequenced in a study of identical twins. Each CDR3 protein gets one entry after TCRdb re-called the 5' RACE reads with MiXCR. The sample has fewer than 250,000 distinct CDR3 sequences, around 7% seen once. This same sample was also taken into another study, of yellow fever vaccine responses in identical twins.

Sequences were obtained from memory (CD45RO+) T cells sorted from blood. These receptors were obtained from a woman between 18 and 30 years old in good health.

In its sample, this clonotype was seen many times. This rearrangement joins TRBV20-1 to TRBJ2-1, with 10 bases matching TRBD1. The V gene's germline CDR1 is DFQATT and CDR2 SNEGSKA (reference sequence). After removal of 4 bases from V and 5 bases from J, the junction contained 8 bases not matched to a gene. There are 15 residues in the CDR3. CDR3: CSATHSGTGDNEQFF. The DNA of the CDR3 is TGCAGTGCTACCCACAGTGGGACAGGGGACAATGAGCAGTTCTTC.

The chain uses TRBV15 and TRBJ2-7; a weak D match, TRBD1 (6 bases). The CDR3 runs to 14 residues. Deletions cut 0 bases from V and 7 bases from J, with 13 bases between. Germline V CDR1 and CDR2: LNHNV, YYDKDF (reference sequence). CDR3 DNA: TGTGCCACCAGCAGAGATTTGGGGGCTGGAGAGCAGTACGTC. Residues: CATSRDLGAGEQYV.

This clonotype was found many times. The chain has TRBV5-1 and TRBJ1-5, with D maybe TRBD1 (5 bases). V lost 0 bases and J lost 7, with 14 bases in between. The V gene's germline CDR1 is SGHRS and CDR2 YFSETQ. There are 15 residues in the CDR3. CDR3 region: CASSLGSGTGQPQHF. For the CDR3, the DNA is TGCGCCAGCAGCTTGGGTTCAGGGACGGGGCAGCCCCAGCATTTT.

This clonotype was seen many times. This rearrangement joins TRBV12-3 or TRBV12-4 to TRBJ2-3; 8 bases fit TRBD2. The V gene end was trimmed by 4 bases and the J gene end by 3 bases; junction bases not matched to a gene: 6. The CDR3 runs 15 residues. The CDR3 coding sequence is TGTGCCAGCAGTTCACGGGGGGGCCTTACAGATACGCAGTATTTT. Translation gives CASSSRGGLTDTQYF.

This clonotype has ten or more counts. This sequence joins TRBV7-9 and TRBJ2-1, with D perhaps assigned TRBD1 or TRBD2 (6 bases each). Germline V lookup: CDR1 SEHNR, CDR2 FQNEAQ (reference sequence). V lost 2 bases, J lost 0 bases, and 11 bases lay in between. The CDR3 runs to 16 residues. CDR3 amino acids: CASSLLGGSSYNEQFF. DNA of the CDR3: TGTGCCAGCAGCTTACTGGGGGGCAGCTCCTACAATGAGCAGTTCTTC.

This clonotype was observed a few times. The chain couples TRBV4-1 to TRBJ2-5; 9 bases match TRBD1. Germline V gene lookup returns CDR1 MGHRA and CDR2 YSYEKL. Trimming cost V 6 bases and J 1 base; bases outside gene matches: 9. This CDR3 is 16 amino acids long. As DNA, the CDR3 is TGCGCCAGCAGAGGCTCCGGGACAGGGATCCAAGAGACCCAGTACTTC. Amino acids: CASRGSGTGIQETQYF.

This clonotype was seen repeatedly, ten times or more. The rearrangement joins TRBV28 to TRBJ1-3; weak D call: TRBD1 (5 bases). The CDR3 runs to 16 residues. Germline values: CDR1 MDHEN, CDR2 SYDVKM. V dropped 4 bases and J dropped 2 bases, with 15 bases sitting between them. The CDR3 DNA is TGTGCCAGCAGTTGGGGGTCAGGGAGACCTGGAAACACCATATATTTT. Protein: CASSWGSGRPGNTIYF. The full variable domain, its missing parts supplied by reference TRBV28 and TRBJ1-3, is DVKVTQSSRYLVKRTGEKVFLECVQDMDHENMFWYRQDPGLGLRLIYFSYDVKMKEKGDIPEGYSVSREKKERFSLILESASTNQTSMYLCASSWGSGRPGNTIYFGEGSWLTVV.

The rearrangement uses TRBV6-1 and TRBJ2-7; no firm D call. V was cut by 1 base and J by 3 bases, with 16 bases left in between. The CDR3 length is 16 residues. Germline lookup yields CDR1 MNHNS and CDR2 SASEGT. The CDR3 sequence: CASSEVGNRVRYEQYV. CDR3 coding DNA: TGTGCCAGCAGTGAAGTGGGCAACCGAGTCCGCTACGAGCAGTACGTC.

V is TRBV3-1 and J is TRBJ2-2; D is ambiguous. Germline V gives CDR1 LGHDT, CDR2 YNNKEL (reference sequence). CDR3 length: 12 residues. V was cut by 0 bases and J by 9 bases, with 5 bases left in between. Here the CDR3 reads CASSQDRRELFF. The CDR3 nucleotides are TGTGCCAGCAGCCAAGATCGAAGGGAGCTGTTTTTT.

This clonotype was counted between two and nine times. The gene calls are TRBV7-8 and TRBJ2-1, with 11 bases that match TRBD2. This CDR3 has 16 residues. From germline, CDR1 is SGHVS and CDR2 FQNEAQ. V lost 4 bases, J lost 3 bases, and 5 bases stayed unmatched. CDR3 residues: CASSYGTSGNYNEQFF. The CDR3, as DNA: TGTGCCAGCAGCTATGGGACTAGCGGTAACTACAATGAGCAGTTCTTC.

This clonotype was detected only a few times. The CDR3 loop is CASSPSAGGLETQYF. CDR3 bases: TGTGCCAGCAGCCCCTCAGCGGGGGGGCTAGAGACCCAGTACTTC. The rearrangement uses TRBV7-2 and TRBJ2-5; TRBD2 agrees at 10 bases. This CDR3 spans 15 amino acids. Germline V CDR1 and CDR2: SGHTA, FQGNSA. With 5 bases clipped from V and 4 bases from J, the junction kept 7 bases outside the gene matches.

This clonotype was detected ten times or more. This chain links TRBV27 with TRBJ2-7; D is unresolved. The germline gives CDR1 MNHEY, CDR2 SMNVEV (reference sequence). The ends were cut back, 6 bases at V and 0 bases at J, with 24 bases in the middle. The CDR3 consists of 18 residues. The CDR3 DNA reads TGTGCCAGCAGCTTTTCGAGCAGCCCGCCATACAGCTCCTACGAGCAGTACTTC. Protein sequence: CASSFSSSPPYSSYEQYF.

V is TRBV10-3 and J is TRBJ1-4, with D uncertain. V was shortened by 4 bases and J by 8 bases, with 11 bases between the two germline ends. The CDR3 consists of 13 residues. Germline assignment: CDR1 ENHRY and CDR2 SYGVKD. In nucleotides, the CDR3 is TGTGCCATCAGTGCTAGGGTTGGAGAAAAACTGTTTTTT. It translates to CAISARVGEKLFF.

This clonotype has a handful of counts. This rearrangement joins TRBV9 to TRBJ2-3; 8 bases match TRBD2. V was clipped by 2 bases and J by 6 bases; unmatched bases: 5. Germline V gives CDR1 SGDLS, CDR2 YYNGEE. The CDR3 totals 14 residues. DNA of the CDR3: TGTGCCAGCAGCGTTCGGATAGCGGGGGATACGCAGTATTTT. Protein sequence: CASSVRIAGDTQYF.

This clonotype was seen more than once but under ten times. The rearrangement uses TRBV20-1 and TRBJ2-4; tentative D call: TRBD1 (6 bases). Per the germline V gene, CDR1 is DFQATT and CDR2 is SNEGSKA (reference sequence). The CDR3 is made up of 16 amino acids. Trimming removed 0 bases from V and 0 bases from J, with 12 bases in between. CDR3 region: CSARDWDNPAKNIQYF. The CDR3 DNA is TGCAGTGCTAGAGATTGGGACAACCCAGCCAAAAACATTCAGTACTTC.

This clonotype was counted only a few times. The V and J genes are TRBV24-1 and TRBJ1-5; D is unclear. Germline CDR1 and CDR2: KGHDR and SFDVKD. The CDR3 length is 13 residues. V was shortened by 5 bases and J by 2 bases, with 6 bases between the two germline ends. CDR3 bases: TGTGCCACCAGTGTCACTGGCAATCAGCCCCAGCATTTT. Amino acids: CATSVTGNQPQHF.

This clonotype was counted ten times or more. This chain uses TRBV27 with TRBJ2-7, with 7 bases matching TRBD2. CDR3 length: 14 residues. Germline CDR1 reads MNHEY; CDR2 reads SMNVEV (reference sequence). Germline trimming cut 3 bases from V and 7 bases from J; bases unmatched to any gene: 9. The CDR3 here is CASSFNGVLAEQYF. In nucleotides, the CDR3 is TGTGCCAGCAGTTTTAACGGGGTACTAGCGGAGCAGTACTTC.

This clonotype appeared a few times. The DNA for the CDR3 is TGTGCCAGCAGCAATAGCGGGACCCTCACCGGGGAGCTGTTTTTT. Its translation: CASSNSGTLTGELFF. This chain connects TRBV3-1 to TRBJ2-2; TRBD2 agrees at 8 bases. V was pared by 5 bases and J by 4 bases, with 6 bases of the junction left unmatched. Germline V gene lookup returns CDR1 LGHDT and CDR2 YNNKEL (reference sequence). The CDR3 spans 15 residues.

This clonotype was seen a few times. The chain uses TRBV20-1 and TRBJ2-1, with a possible D match to TRBD1 (5 bases). CDR3 length equals 15 residues. Germline CDR1 is DFQATT and CDR2 is SNEGSKA (reference sequence). V was cut by 5 bases and J by 4 bases, with 18 bases left in between. CDR3: CSALGQALSYNEQFF. CDR3 in DNA: TGCAGTGCTCTAGGACAAGCCCTCTCTTACAATGAGCAGTTCTTC.

This clonotype occurred many times. This rearrangement joins TRBV28 to TRBJ2-7; 7 bases map to TRBD2. Trimming cost V 6 bases and J 7 bases; bases outside gene matches: 12. The CDR3 sequence is 14 residues long. Germline V lookup: CDR1 MDHEN, CDR2 SYDVKM. The CDR3 reads CASRGQGAGREQYF. The CDR3 DNA is TGTGCCAGCAGGGGGCAGGGAGCGGGGCGTGAGCAGTACTTC.

This clonotype appeared a few times. This sequence joins TRBV20-1 and TRBJ2-5, with 7 bases identical to TRBD2. This CDR3 comprises 14 residues. Trimming removed 5 bases from V and 4 bases from J; junction bases left unmatched: 10. Germline-derived CDR1 and CDR2 are DFQATT and SNEGSKA (reference sequence). DNA of the CDR3: TGCAGTGCTCTTTCGCGGGAGTTCGGAGAGACCCAGTACTTC. Translated, it gives CSALSREFGETQYF.

The chain combines TRBV3-1 with TRBJ2-1; TRBD1 aligns across 9 bases. The germline gives CDR1 LGHDT, CDR2 YNNKEL (reference sequence). The CDR3 totals 16 residues. Trimming took 2 bases from V and 2 from J; bases not matched to a gene: 4. CDR3: CASSQQTGGAYNEQFF. CDR3 bases: TGTGCCAGCAGCCAACAAACAGGGGGCGCCTACAATGAGCAGTTCTTC.

In its sample, this clonotype was seen a few times. In DNA form, the CDR3 reads TGTGCCAGCAGCTTAGGCAACTACAATGAGCAGTTCTTC. Translated: CASSLGNYNEQFF. The rearrangement links TRBV7-3 to TRBJ2-1; D not resolved. The germline gives CDR1 SGHTA, CDR2 FQGTGA. The CDR3 contains 13 residues. V gave up 2 bases and J gave up 3 bases, with 5 bases separating them.

This clonotype was found many times. V usage is TRBV7-2 and J usage is TRBJ2-1; TRBD2 matches at 7 bases. V lost 5 bases, J lost 7 bases, and 11 bases stayed unmatched. The length of the CDR3 is 15 residues. Germline loops: CDR1 SGHTA, CDR2 FQGNSA. DNA of the CDR3: TGTGCCAGCAGCATCCGAGCGGGATCTAGTAATGAGCAGTTCTTC. This encodes CASSIRAGSSNEQFF.

The V and J genes are TRBV6-1 and TRBJ2-7, with 11 bases that match TRBD2. Germline trimming cut 5 bases from V and 1 base from J; bases unmatched to any gene: 7. In germline, CDR1 is MNHNS, CDR2 SASEGT. The CDR3 loop spans 16 amino acids. The CDR3 here is CASSQLTSGKSYEQYF. DNA of the CDR3: TGTGCCAGCAGTCAATTGACTAGCGGGAAATCCTACGAGCAGTACTTC.

In its sample, this clonotype was seen many times. V usage is TRBV12-3 or TRBV12-4 and J usage is TRBJ2-5; TRBD1 agrees at 9 bases. This CDR3 is built from 14 residues. Unmatched junction bases numbered 7, after V lost 6 bases and J lost 5 bases. The CDR3, as DNA: TGTGCCAGCAGAAACAGGGGGCTATCGGAGACCCAGTACTTC. Protein sequence: CASRNRGLSETQYF.

CDR3 DNA: TGTGCCAGCAGTGACTTCCTAGCGGTGGGGTCAGATACGCAGTATTTT. As protein: CASSDFLAVGSDTQYF. The rearrangement joins TRBV6-1 to TRBJ2-3; 7 positions agree with TRBD2. Germline V gene data show CDR1 as MNHNS and CDR2 as SASEGT. The CDR3 runs 16 residues. The ends lost 3 bases at V and 4 bases at J; junction bases unmatched: 10.

This clonotype has at least ten counts. J is TRBJ1-1 and V is TRBV4-1; D may be TRBD1 (6 bases). Trimming left V 4 bases short and J 0 bases short, with 15 bases between. The CDR3 runs to 16 residues. Per germline, CDR1 MGHRA and CDR2 YSYEKL. Written as DNA, the CDR3 is TGCGCCAGCAGCCGAAATACAGGGACTATGAACACTGAAGCTTTCTTT. Translating gives CASSRNTGTMNTEAFF.

This clonotype was seen at least ten times. This chain links TRBV24-1 with TRBJ2-1; D is possibly TRBD2 (5 bases). The CDR3 runs to 11 residues. Germline-derived CDR1 and CDR2 are KGHDR and SFDVKD. The V end was cut by 8 bases, the J end by 8 bases, with 9 bases between. CDR3 coding DNA: TGTGCCACCAAAGGGAGCCATGAGCAGTTCTTC. This translates into CATKGSHEQFF.

This chain uses TRBV7-2 with TRBJ2-1, with 9 bases lining up with TRBD2. J lost 8 bases, V lost 1 base, and 6 bases had no gene match. CDR3 length equals 15 residues. The germline V gene encodes CDR1 SGHTA and CDR2 FQGNSA. Here the CDR3 reads CASSLVAGGPDEQFF. DNA for the CDR3: TGTGCCAGCAGCTTAGTCGCGGGAGGGCCCGATGAGCAGTTCTTC.

There are many counts of this clonotype. The genes are TRBV20-1 and TRBJ2-4; unclear D gene. V shed 6 bases and J shed 0 bases, with 15 bases lying between them. The CDR3 is made up of 15 amino acids. CDR1 is DFQATT, CDR2 SNEGSKA, per germline (reference sequence). Written as DNA, the CDR3 is TGCAGTGCCACCACTTATATCCTAGCCAAAAACATTCAGTACTTC. It specifies CSATTYILAKNIQYF.

The J gene is TRBJ2-7, the V gene TRBV5-5; D is ambiguous. V lost 7 bases and J lost 8, with 19 bases in between. The CDR3 spans 13 residues. Per germline, CDR1 SGHKS and CDR2 YYEKEE (reference sequence). The CDR3 reads CASGEGPVGQQYV. The CDR3, as DNA: TGTGCCAGCGGCGAAGGACCGGTAGGACAGCAGTACGTC.